This TCR beta chain was retrieved from a study of T cell responses to AZD1222 COVID-19 vaccine (dated by TCRdb to the early 2020s). A note on the overall study: A total of approximately 240 trial participants underwent TCR sequencing, of whom 207 received two doses of AZD1222 and some 26 received two doses of the MenACWY control vaccine. Trial participants were enrolled into age subgroups of 18-55, 56-69 and 70-plus years, which contained about 150, 28 and 57 TCR-sequenced participants, respectively. Study-level results and caveats: Vaccine-associated CD4 TCRs spanned the whole spike protein, with dominant responses in regions 160-218 and 743-854. Most participants were white British and females outnumbered males, and the authors suggested that clonal diversity may have been underestimated. The 56-69-year group was small, and its depth increase did not reach significance, likely because of low power. No day 14 peak-response samples were available, so repertoires were characterized only after the peak T cell response. Conclusions about previously exposed vaccinees are limited because only six or seven AZD1222 recipients were SARS-CoV-2 seropositive at baseline. Reportedly, almost half of the unique spike-specific TCRs recognized epitopes lying outside the regions that are mutated in the B.1.351 and B.1.1.7 variants. Spike-specific TCR breadth and depth rose significantly after two AZD1222 doses compared with day 0 and with MenACWY recipients.

To note about this clone: Its cognate antigen has yet to be identified. No base quality information exists; no much larger clone differs at one position.

The CDR3 regions of human TCRbeta chains were subjected to immunosequencing. Turning to the authors' computational methods: Repertoire TCRs were matched against a reference library of SARS-CoV-2-specific TCRs generated with the MIRA antigen-specificity platform. Breadth meant the fraction of unique TCRs that were SARS-CoV-2-associated, whereas depth meant the fraction of total T cells that were SARS-CoV-2-associated. Using the MIRA data, each spike-specific TCR was assigned both to the spike region to which the TCR was reactive and to a CD4 or CD8 class. Log10-transformed breadth and depth values were compared by one-way ANOVA with Sidak's multiple comparisons tests. The source is immuneACCESS, and TCRdb retained only in-frame sequences with V and J called. Part of the clones is not carried over; for the studies checked, unresolved V genes explain less than half of this, and the remainder is unexplained. That table supplies the V and J calls and clone size; D and trimming were determined from the DNA. This sample has 75,000 to 95,000 clones in its table, and more than 85% of those were observed once. The top ten clones comprise around 28% of the sample.

Per the publication, the time point label means: about 28 days (+/-7) after the second vaccine dose. AZD1222 recipients with second doses at about 4 weeks or about 12 weeks were pooled, because spike-specific TCR depth and breadth did not differ between schedules. Vaccinee samples came from UK trials COV001 and COV002, including a single-blind randomized controlled phase 2/3 trial of AZD1222 (ChAdOx1 nCoV-19) in healthy adults. For TCRbeta chain sequencing, PBMC samples were collected from trial participants at day 0 and at day 28 after the second dose. The trim is 8 bases for V and 1 base for J, with a gap of 11 bases between the germline ends. The germline V gene yields MDHEN for CDR1 and SYDVKM for CDR2. The CDR3 sequence holds 14 residues, the cysteine and phenylalanine included. Only the CDR3 part of the read is kept: 42 bases, read in frame from the first base.

This sequence originates from an adult who received the AZD1222 COVID-19 vaccine. The rearrangement joined TRBV28 to TRBJ1-4; the D segment cannot be called with confidence. Sequenced material: peripheral blood, taken 28 days after the second AZD1222 dose. The nucleotide sequence is given as TGTGCCAGCTGGGTCGGGGTAACTAATGAAAAACTGTTTTTT. The resulting protein is CASWVGVTNEKLFF.